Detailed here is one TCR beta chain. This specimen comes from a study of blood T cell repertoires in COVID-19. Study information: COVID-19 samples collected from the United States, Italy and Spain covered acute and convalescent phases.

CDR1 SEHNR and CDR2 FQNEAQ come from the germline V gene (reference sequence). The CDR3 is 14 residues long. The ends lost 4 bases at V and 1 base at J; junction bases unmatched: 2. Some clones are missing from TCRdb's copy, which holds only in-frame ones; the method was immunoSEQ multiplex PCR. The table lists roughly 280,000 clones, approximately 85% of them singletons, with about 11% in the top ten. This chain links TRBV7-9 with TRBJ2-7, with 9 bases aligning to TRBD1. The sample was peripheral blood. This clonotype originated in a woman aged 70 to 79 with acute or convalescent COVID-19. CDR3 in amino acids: CASSSGTGSYEQYF. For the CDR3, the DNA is TGTGCCAGCAGCTCCGGGACAGGGTCCTACGAGCAGTACTTC. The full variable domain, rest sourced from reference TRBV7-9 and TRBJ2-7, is DTGVSQNPRHKITKRGQNVTFRCDPISEHNRLYWYRQTLGQGPEFLTYFQNEAQLEKSRLLSDRFSAERPKGSFSTLEIQRTEQGDSAMYLCASSSGTGSYEQYFGPGTRLTVT.